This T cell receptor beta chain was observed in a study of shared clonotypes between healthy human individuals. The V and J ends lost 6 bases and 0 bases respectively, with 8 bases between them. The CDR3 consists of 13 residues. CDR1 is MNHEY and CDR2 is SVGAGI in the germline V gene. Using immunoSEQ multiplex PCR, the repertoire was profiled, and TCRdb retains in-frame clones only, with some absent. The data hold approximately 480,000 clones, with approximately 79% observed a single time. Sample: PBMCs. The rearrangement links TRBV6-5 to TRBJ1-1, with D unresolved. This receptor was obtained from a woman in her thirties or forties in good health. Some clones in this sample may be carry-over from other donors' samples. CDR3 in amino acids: CASSSDLNTEAFF. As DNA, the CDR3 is TGTGCCAGCAGCTCCGATCTGAACACTGAAGCTTTCTTT.